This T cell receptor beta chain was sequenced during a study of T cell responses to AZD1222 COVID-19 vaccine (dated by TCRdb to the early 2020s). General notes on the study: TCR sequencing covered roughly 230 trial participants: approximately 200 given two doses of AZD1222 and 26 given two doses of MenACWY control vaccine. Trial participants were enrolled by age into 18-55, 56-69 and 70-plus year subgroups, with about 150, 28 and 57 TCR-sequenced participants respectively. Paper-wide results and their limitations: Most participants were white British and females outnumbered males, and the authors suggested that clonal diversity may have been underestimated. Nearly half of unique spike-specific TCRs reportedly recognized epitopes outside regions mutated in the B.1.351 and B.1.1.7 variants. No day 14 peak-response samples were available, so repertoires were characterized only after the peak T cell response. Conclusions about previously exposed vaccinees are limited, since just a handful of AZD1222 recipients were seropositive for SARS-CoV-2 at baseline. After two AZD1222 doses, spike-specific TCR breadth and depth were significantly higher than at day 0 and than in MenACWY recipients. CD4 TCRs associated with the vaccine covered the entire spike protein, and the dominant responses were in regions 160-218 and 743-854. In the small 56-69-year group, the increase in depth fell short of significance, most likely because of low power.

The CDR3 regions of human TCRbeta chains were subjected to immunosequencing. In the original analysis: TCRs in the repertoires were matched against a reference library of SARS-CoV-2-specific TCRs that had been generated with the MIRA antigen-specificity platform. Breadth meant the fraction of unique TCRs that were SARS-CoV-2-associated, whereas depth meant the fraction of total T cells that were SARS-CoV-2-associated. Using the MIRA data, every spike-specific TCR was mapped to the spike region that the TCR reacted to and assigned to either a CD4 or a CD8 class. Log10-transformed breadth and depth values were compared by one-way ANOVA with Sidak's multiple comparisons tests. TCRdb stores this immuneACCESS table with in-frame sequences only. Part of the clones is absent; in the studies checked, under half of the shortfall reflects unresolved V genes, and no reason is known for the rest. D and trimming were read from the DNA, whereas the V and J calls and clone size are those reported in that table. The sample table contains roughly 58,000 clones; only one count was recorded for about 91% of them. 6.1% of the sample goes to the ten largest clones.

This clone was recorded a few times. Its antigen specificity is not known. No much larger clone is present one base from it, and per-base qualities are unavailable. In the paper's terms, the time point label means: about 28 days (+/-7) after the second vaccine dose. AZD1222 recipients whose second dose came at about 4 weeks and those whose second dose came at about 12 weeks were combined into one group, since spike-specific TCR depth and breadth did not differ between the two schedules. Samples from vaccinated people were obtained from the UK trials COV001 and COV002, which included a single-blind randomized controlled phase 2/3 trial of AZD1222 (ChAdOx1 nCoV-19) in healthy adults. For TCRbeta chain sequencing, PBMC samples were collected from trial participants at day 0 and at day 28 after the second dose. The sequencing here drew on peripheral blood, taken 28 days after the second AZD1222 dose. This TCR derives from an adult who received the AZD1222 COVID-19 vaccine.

The bases are TGCGCCAGCAGCCCGGGGAGCGGGAGTGGTACCGGGGAGCTGTTTTTT. It codes for CASSPGSGSGTGELFF. The V gene is TRBV5-1 and the J gene is TRBJ2-2; 8 of the junction bases match TRBD2. Via the germline V gene, CDR1 is SGHRS and CDR2 YFSETQ. V ends up 4 bases short and J 5 bases short, with an unmatched junction base count of 10. The CDR3, cysteine through phenylalanine, is 16 amino acids long. Of the read, only the CDR3 DNA is kept; its 48 bases are in frame from base 1.